Listed below are T cell receptor beta chains from one sample, sequenced in a study of T cells expressing NK-cell markers. TCRdb re-called the 5' RACE reads and catalogs CDR3 proteins one per entry, DNA excluded. Recorded here are roughly 120,000 distinct CDR3 sequences; the top ten clones represent about 18%. Sequenced sample: blood T cells: a sorted CD56 or NKG2C T cell subset, CD4+ or CD8+ T cells, or bulk PBMC T cells (not recorded which). All receptors come from a woman between 18 and 70 years old in good health. Each CDR3 is given with its conserved first and last residue.

>TRBV4-2|TRBJ2-2
CASSQDRWTGATGELFF
>TRBV6-1|TRBJ2-1
CASSPLGSSYNEQFF
>TRBV4-3|TRBJ2-2
CASSQGSRGGSAGELFF
>TRBV13|TRBJ2-2
CASSPRQGTGTGELFF
>TRBV6-5|TRBJ2-1
CASSYGTINNEQFF
>TRBV28|TRBJ2-5
CASSTDRRETQYF
>TRBV5-4|TRBJ2-4
CASSLLGEENIQYF
>TRBV7-9|TRBJ2-7
CASSADRDHEQYF
>TRBV7-3|TRBJ2-1
CASSSPPGRGEDNEQFF
>TRBV7-3|TRBJ1-1
CASSLGQGATEAFF
>TRBV12-3/TRBV12-4|TRBJ2-1
CASSTGDEQFF
>TRBV3-1|TRBJ2-1
CASSQVSSPVQFF
>TRBV20-1|TRBJ2-3
CSAEGLAGAKGTDTQYF
>TRBV7-9|TRBJ2-7
CASSFAGRVGF
>TRBV6-1|TRBJ1-1
CASRPGQANTEAFF
>TRBV9|TRBJ2-6
CASSGGGGVGISGANVLTF
>TRBV4-3|TRBJ2-2
CASSQETGPGGELFF
>TRBV20-1|TRBJ2-7
CSARASGGYEQYF
>TRBV5-5|TRBJ2-1
CASSFRLAAYNEQFF
>TRBV4-3|TRBJ2-7
CASSQAGTSDEQYF
>TRBV18|TRBJ2-3
CASSPGGTDTQYF
>TRBV11-2|TRBJ1-1
CASSPRSTEAFF
>TRBV30|TRBJ2-5
CAWSVSYQETQYF
>TRBV10-3|TRBJ2-3
CAISGGKHTDTQYF
>TRBV7-3|TRBJ2-1
CASSSIAASYNEQFF
>TRBV11-2|TRBJ2-5
CASTPRGTGETQYF
>TRBV25-1|TRBJ2-3
CASSGQGGVTDTQYF
>TRBV4-1|TRBJ2-5
CASSQAPGQGGETQYF
>TRBV5-1|TRBJ2-3
CASSLDGTGGTDTQYF
>TRBV20-1|TRBJ2-2
CSAGYPRGNTGELFF
>TRBV30|TRBJ2-1
CAWSPTGNEQFF
>TRBV6-2/TRBV6-3|TRBJ2-2
CASTVLGVLPGELFF
>TRBV12-3/TRBV12-4|TRBJ2-3
CASTSLAGGSDTQYF
>TRBV12-3/TRBV12-4|TRBJ2-6
CASSFGPLGISFDSTF
>TRBV14|TRBJ2-3
CASSQGTTRIQYF
>TRBV7-9|TRBJ1-1
CASILLDRASEAFF
>TRBV20-1|TRBJ1-5
CSARDTYQPQHF
>TRBV29-1|TRBJ1-2
CSVEKWSGYTF
>TRBV29-1|TRBJ2-1
CSVGQGSYNEQFF
>TRBV29-1|TRBJ1-2
CSVPFDRGQDGYTF
>TRBV7-9|TRBJ2-3
CASFQEADTQYF
>TRBV14|TRBJ2-7
CASRGEVAEGYEQYF
>TRBV4-3|TRBJ1-2
CASSPKLLNYGYTF
>TRBV12-3/TRBV12-4|TRBJ2-1
CASRHRDGDPNNEQFF
>TRBV29-1|TRBJ2-1
CSVDAGTPYNEQFF
>TRBV6-1|TRBJ1-4
CASSKPGVNEKLFF
>TRBV12-3/TRBV12-4|TRBJ1-2
CASRGQNGYTF
>TRBV29-1|TRBJ2-5
CSVELGRAQETQYF
>TRBV10-3|TRBJ2-7
CATGDVGGGEQYF
>TRBV4-2|TRBJ2-7
CASRLDGSGNEQYF
>TRBV9|TRBJ2-5
CASSVVGETQYF
>TRBV4-3|TRBJ2-5
CASSQEWGNMETQYF